One and the same sample provided the 16 T cell receptor beta chains below, sequenced in a study of cytomegalovirus exposure and HLA in healthy donors. The primer mix had 60 Vbeta and 13 Jbeta primers. Produced via immunoSEQ multiplex PCR; TCRdb's table is partial and in-frame only. The table includes under 110,000 clones, less than 80% detected once. The sample comprised PBMCs. The receptors here all came from a man aged 55 to 69 in good health and CMV-seronegative.

This sequence joins TRBV15 and TRBJ2-2; a weak D match, TRBD2 (5 bases). Germline CDR1 and CDR2: LNHNV and YYDKDF (reference sequence). CDR3 size: 14 residues. Trimming shortened V by 5 bases and J by 5 bases, and 12 bases separated the two germline ends. For the CDR3, the DNA is TGTGCCACCAGCCCAGAGGGTCTGACCGGGGAGCTGTTTTTT. Encoded protein: CATSPEGLTGELFF.

The chain joins TRBV9 to TRBJ1-3; D call uncertain. The CDR3 runs to 14 residues. Per the germline V gene, CDR1 is SGDLS and CDR2 is YYNGEE. Trimming took 4 bases from V and 0 from J, leaving 8 bases between them. DNA of the CDR3: TGTGCCAGCAGCCCGCAGGTCTCTGGAAACACCATATATTTT. The encoded protein is CASSPQVSGNTIYF.

The chain is built from TRBV25-1 and TRBJ1-1; D call uncertain. This CDR3 contains 16 residues. The germline gives CDR1 MGHDK, CDR2 SYGVNS. V was clipped by 4 bases and J by 1 base, with 16 bases between them. CDR3 DNA sequence: TGTGCCAGCAGTGGCGCTTCAGGTCCGAAGAACACTGAAGCTTTCTTT. As protein: CASSGASGPKNTEAFF.

This chain links TRBV5-4 with TRBJ2-1; weak D call: TRBD1 (5 bases). The CDR3 has 14 residues. Germline assignment: CDR1 SGHNT and CDR2 YYREEE (reference sequence). V was shortened by 0 bases and J by 6 bases, with 10 bases between the two germline ends. CDR3 in DNA: TGTGCCAGCAGCTTGGATCAGGGCCCCAATGAGCAGTTCTTC. Translating gives CASSLDQGPNEQFF.

The rearrangement links TRBV5-8 to TRBJ1-6; maybe TRBD1 (5 bases). Trimming left V 0 bases short and J 8 bases short, with 12 bases between. Germline V gives CDR1 SGHTS, CDR2 YDEGEE. This CDR3 has 15 residues. CDR3 amino acids: CASSLVPGLYSPLHF. The CDR3 region has the DNA TGTGCCAGCAGCTTGGTTCCAGGGTTGTATTCACCCCTCCACTTT. Filled out from reference TRBV5-8 and TRBJ1-6, the complete variable domain reads EAGVTQSPTHLIKTRGQQATLRCSPISGHTSVYWYQQALGLGLQFLLWYDEGEERNRGNFPPRFSGRQFPNYSSELNVNALELEDSALYLCASSLVPGLYSPLHFGNGTRLTVT.

The gene calls are TRBV5-1 and TRBJ1-1, with TRBD1 matching 7 bases. This CDR3 is 14 amino acids long. J was trimmed by 2 bases and V by 0 bases; bases with no gene match: 1. Germline values: CDR1 SGHRS, CDR2 YFSETQ. In nucleotides, the CDR3 is TGCGCCAGCAGCTTGGGGGACAGAAACACTGAAGCTTTCTTT. Protein product: CASSLGDRNTEAFF. Based on the CDR3 plus reference TRBV5-1 and TRBJ1-1, the full variable domain is KAGVTQTPRYLIKTRGQQVTLSCSPISGHRSVSWYQQTPGQGLQFLFEYFSETQRNKGNFPGRFSGRQFSNSRSEMNVSTLELGDSALYLCASSLGDRNTEAFFGQGTRLTVV.

As concerns this clone: One junction end disagrees with the germline gene, perhaps due to a read error. This chain uses TRBV7-9 with TRBJ2-5; TRBD1 matches 8 bases. CDR1 is SEHNR, CDR2 FQNEAQ, per germline (reference sequence). The length of the CDR3 is 14 residues. CDR3 sequence: CASSLDRVQEAQYF. As DNA, the CDR3 is TGTGCCAGCAGCTTGGACAGGGTCCAAGAGGCCCAGTACTTC.

For this clone: At the DNA level, this CDR3 is encoded by other sequences in the same sample as well. The chain recombines TRBV6-5 with TRBJ1-1, with a weak D call TRBD1 (5 bases). This CDR3 region has 15 residues. CDR1 is MNHEY and CDR2 is SVGAGI in the germline V gene. Trimming stripped 0 bases from V and 3 bases from J, with 11 bases between. CDR3 in DNA: TGTGCCAGCAGTTACTCTAGGGGAGGGGACACTGAAGCTTTCTTT. It specifies CASSYSRGGDTEAFF.

The V call is TRBV2, the J call TRBJ2-5; the match to TRBD2 covers 12 bases. V dropped 4 bases and J dropped 7; count of bases not matched to a gene: 4. Germline-derived CDR1 and CDR2 are SNHLY and FYNNEI. CDR3 length equals 14 residues. In nucleotides, the CDR3 is TGTGCCAGCAGTGGGGCTAGCGGGGGGGCGACCCAGTACTTC. Amino acids: CASSGASGGATQYF.

The chain carries TRBV12-5 and TRBJ2-3, with 8 bases that match TRBD1. The length of the CDR3 is 16 residues. The trim removed 5 bases at V and 3 bases at J, leaving 10 bases unmatched. Looked up from germline, CDR1 is LGHNT and CDR2 is FRNRAP. The CDR3 region is CASGIAGGSWTDTQYF. In DNA, the CDR3 is TGTGCTAGTGGTATCGCAGGGGGCTCGTGGACAGATACGCAGTATTTT.

The chain links TRBV5-1 to TRBJ2-5; 7 bases are shared with TRBD1. CDR1 is SGHRS and CDR2 is YFSETQ in the germline V gene. The CDR3 length is 13 residues. Trimming at V came to 4 bases and at J to 6 bases, leaving 6 bases not matched to a gene. The CDR3 is CASSPEGAQTQYF. CDR3 sequence (DNA): TGCGCCAGCAGCCCCGAGGGGGCTCAGACCCAGTACTTC.

The J gene is TRBJ1-1, the V gene TRBV7-8; D is undetermined. The CDR3 sequence is 18 residues long. Trimming pared 5 bases from V and 0 bases from J, leaving 22 bases between. The germline CDR1 and CDR2 sequences are SGHVS and FQNEAQ. CDR3 sequence reads: CASSQPGAHRNLNTEAFF. The CDR3 nucleotides read TGTGCCAGCAGCCAACCCGGCGCACACAGAAATTTGAACACTGAAGCTTTCTTT.

The J gene is TRBJ2-2, the V gene TRBV7-9, with D tentatively TRBD1 (5 bases). Germline CDR1 SEHNR, CDR2 FQNEAQ (reference sequence). This CDR3 is 15 amino acids long. The V and J ends lost 5 bases and 3 bases respectively, with 13 bases between them. The CDR3: CASSVTQGYTGELFF. DNA for the CDR3: TGTGCCAGCAGCGTTACCCAGGGCTACACCGGGGAGCTGTTTTTT.

This clone was found a few times. The V and J genes are TRBV15 and TRBJ2-4; a possible D gene is TRBD1 (6 bases). V was shortened by 1 base and J by 1 base, with 20 bases between the two germline ends. CDR1 and CDR2 from the germline V gene are LNHNV and YYDKDF (reference sequence). There are 19 residues in the CDR3. The CDR3 bases are TGTGCCACCAGCAGAGTTGGTCTCGGGACACCAAATGCCAAAAACATTCAGTACTTC. Encoded protein: CATSRVGLGTPNAKNIQYF.

This clone was seen more than once but under ten times. This chain connects TRBV28 to TRBJ1-2, with a possible D match to TRBD1 (6 bases). V gave up 6 bases and J gave up 5 bases, with 16 bases separating them. Germline V gene lookup returns CDR1 MDHEN and CDR2 SYDVKM. CDR3 size: 14 residues. CDR3 amino acids: CASSPGVFGYGYTF. CDR3 sequence (DNA): TGTGCCAGCAGCCCAGGGGTCTTCGGATATGGCTACACCTTC.

This chain joins TRBV6-6 and TRBJ2-2; 11 bases line up with TRBD2. The CDR3 is made up of 16 amino acids. Looked up from germline, CDR1 is MNHNY and CDR2 is SVGAGI (reference sequence). V gave up 5 bases and J gave up 1 base; unmatched junction bases: 3. CDR3 protein: CASSTTSGGNTGELFF. The CDR3, as DNA: TGTGCCAGCAGTACTACTAGCGGGGGGAACACCGGGGAGCTGTTTTTT.